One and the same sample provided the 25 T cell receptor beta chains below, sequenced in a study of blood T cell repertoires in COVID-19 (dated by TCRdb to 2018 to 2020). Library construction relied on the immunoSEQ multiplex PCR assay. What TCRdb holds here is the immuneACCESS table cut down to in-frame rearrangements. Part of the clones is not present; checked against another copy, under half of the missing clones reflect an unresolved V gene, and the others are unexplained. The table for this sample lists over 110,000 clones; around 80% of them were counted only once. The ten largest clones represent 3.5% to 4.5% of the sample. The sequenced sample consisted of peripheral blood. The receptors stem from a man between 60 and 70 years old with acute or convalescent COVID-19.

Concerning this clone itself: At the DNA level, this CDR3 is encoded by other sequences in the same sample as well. The CDR3 region has the DNA TGTGCCAGCAGCGTACAAGCGGGACGCACAGATACGCAGTATTTT. As protein: CASSVQAGRTDTQYF. The V and J genes are TRBV9 and TRBJ2-3; the match to TRBD2 covers 7 bases. There are 15 residues in the CDR3. CDR1 is SGDLS and CDR2 is YYNGEE in the germline V gene. With 1 base clipped from V and 1 base from J, the junction kept 3 bases outside the gene matches.

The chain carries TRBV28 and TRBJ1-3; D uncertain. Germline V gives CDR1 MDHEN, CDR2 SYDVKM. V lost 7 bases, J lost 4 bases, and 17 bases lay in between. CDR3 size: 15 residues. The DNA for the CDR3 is TGTGCCAGCACCGAGGTAAAGGATGACGGAAACACCATATATTTT. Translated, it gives CASTEVKDDGNTIYF.

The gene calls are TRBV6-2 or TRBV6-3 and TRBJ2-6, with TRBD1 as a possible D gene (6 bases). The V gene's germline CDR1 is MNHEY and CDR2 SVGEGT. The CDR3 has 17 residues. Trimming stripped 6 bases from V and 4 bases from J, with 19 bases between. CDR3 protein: CASSRGRVGAGANVLTF. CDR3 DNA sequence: TGTGCCAGCAGCAGGGGCAGGGTAGGTGCAGGGGCCAACGTCCTGACTTTC.

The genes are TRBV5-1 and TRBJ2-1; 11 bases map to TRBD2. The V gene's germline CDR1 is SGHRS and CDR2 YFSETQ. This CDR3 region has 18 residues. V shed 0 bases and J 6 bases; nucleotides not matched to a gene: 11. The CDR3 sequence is CASSLGGVAGGPPNEQFF. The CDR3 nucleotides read TGCGCCAGCAGCTTGGGAGGGGTAGCGGGAGGGCCTCCCAATGAGCAGTTCTTC. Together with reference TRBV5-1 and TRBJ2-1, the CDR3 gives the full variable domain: KAGVTQTPRYLIKTRGQQVTLSCSPISGHRSVSWYQQTPGQGLQFLFEYFSETQRNKGNFPGRFSGRQFSNSRSEMNVSTLELGDSALYLCASSLGGVAGGPPNEQFFGPGTRLTVL.

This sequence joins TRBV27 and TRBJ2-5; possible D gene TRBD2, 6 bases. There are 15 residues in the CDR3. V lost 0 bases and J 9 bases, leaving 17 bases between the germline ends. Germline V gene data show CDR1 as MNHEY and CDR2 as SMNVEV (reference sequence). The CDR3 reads CASSLSATDPGAQYF. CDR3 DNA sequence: TGTGCCAGCAGTTTATCCGCGACAGATCCGGGGGCCCAGTACTTC.

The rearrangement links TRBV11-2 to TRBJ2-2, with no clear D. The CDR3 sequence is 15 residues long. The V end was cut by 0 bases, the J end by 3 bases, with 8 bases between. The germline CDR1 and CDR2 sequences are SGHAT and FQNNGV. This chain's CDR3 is CASSLDPQYTGELFF. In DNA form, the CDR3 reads TGTGCCAGCAGCTTAGATCCTCAGTACACCGGGGAGCTGTTTTTT.

Here the CDR3 DNA reads TGTGCGTTGCAGGGGGCCCCCTACGAGCAGTACTTC. Its translation: CALQGAPYEQYF. This chain joins TRBV6-5 and TRBJ2-7; 8 positions match TRBD1. The CDR3 sequence is 12 residues long. Germline-derived CDR1 and CDR2 are MNHEY and SVGAGI.

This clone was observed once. In nucleotides, the CDR3 is TGTGCCAGCAGTAATAGCCGGGAAGATACGCAGTATTTT. Translation: CASSNSREDTQYF. The rearrangement uses TRBV7-3 and TRBJ2-3, with D perhaps matching TRBD2 (5 bases). CDR1 and CDR2 (germline): SGHTA, FQGTGA. The V and J ends lost 6 bases and 5 bases respectively, with 12 bases between them. The CDR3 sequence is 13 residues long.

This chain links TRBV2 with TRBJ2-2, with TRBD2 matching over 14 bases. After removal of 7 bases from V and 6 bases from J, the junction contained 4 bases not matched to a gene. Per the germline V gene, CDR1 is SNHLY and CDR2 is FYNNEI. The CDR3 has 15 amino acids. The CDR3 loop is CASTGTSGSSGELFF. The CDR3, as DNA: TGTGCCAGCACAGGGACTAGCGGGAGTTCCGGGGAGCTGTTTTTT.

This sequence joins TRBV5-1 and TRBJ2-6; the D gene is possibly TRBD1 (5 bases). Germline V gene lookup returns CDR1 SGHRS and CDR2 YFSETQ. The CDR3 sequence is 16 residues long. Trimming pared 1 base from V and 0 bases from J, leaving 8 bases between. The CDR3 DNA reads TGCGCCAGCAGCTTGTCGACAGTCTCTGGGGCCAACGTCCTGACTTTC. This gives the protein CASSLSTVSGANVLTF.

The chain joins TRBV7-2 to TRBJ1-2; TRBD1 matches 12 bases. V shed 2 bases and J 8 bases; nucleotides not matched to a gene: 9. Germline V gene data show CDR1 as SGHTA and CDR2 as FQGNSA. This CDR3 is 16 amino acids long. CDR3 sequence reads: CASSLSMGQGAGGYTF. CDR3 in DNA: TGTGCCAGCAGCTTATCAATGGGACAGGGGGCTGGGGGCTACACCTTC.

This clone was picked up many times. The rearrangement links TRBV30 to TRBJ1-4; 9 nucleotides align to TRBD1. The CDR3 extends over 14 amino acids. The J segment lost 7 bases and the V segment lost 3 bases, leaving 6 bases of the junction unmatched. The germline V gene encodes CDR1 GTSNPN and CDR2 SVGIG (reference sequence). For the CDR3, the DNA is TGTGCCTGGAGCTTTAACAGGGGGCGTGAAAAACTGTTTTTT. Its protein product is CAWSFNRGREKLFF.

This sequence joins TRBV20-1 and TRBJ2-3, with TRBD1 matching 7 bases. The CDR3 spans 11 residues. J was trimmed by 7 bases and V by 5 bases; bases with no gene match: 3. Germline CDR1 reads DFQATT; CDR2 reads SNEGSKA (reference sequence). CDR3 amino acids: CSALQGNTQYF. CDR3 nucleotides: TGCAGTGCTCTACAGGGGAATACGCAGTATTTT.

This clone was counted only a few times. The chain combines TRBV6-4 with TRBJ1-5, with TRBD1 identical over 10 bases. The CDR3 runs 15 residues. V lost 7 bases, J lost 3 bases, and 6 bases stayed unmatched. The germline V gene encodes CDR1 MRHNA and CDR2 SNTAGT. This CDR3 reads CASKGTGAFNQPQHF. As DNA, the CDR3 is TGTGCCAGCAAAGGGACAGGGGCGTTCAATCAGCCCCAGCATTTT.

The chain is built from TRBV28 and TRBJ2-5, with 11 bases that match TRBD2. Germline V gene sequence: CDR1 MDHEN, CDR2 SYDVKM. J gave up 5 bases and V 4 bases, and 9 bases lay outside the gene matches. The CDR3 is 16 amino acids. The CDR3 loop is CASSSITSGSLETQYF. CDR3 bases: TGTGCCAGCAGTTCGATTACTAGCGGGAGTCTTGAGACCCAGTACTTC. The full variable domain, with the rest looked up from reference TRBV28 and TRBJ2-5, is DVKVTQSSRYLVKRTGEKVFLECVQDMDHENMFWYRQDPGLGLRLIYFSYDVKMKEKGDIPEGYSVSREKKERFSLILESASTNQTSMYLCASSSITSGSLETQYFGPGTRLLVL.

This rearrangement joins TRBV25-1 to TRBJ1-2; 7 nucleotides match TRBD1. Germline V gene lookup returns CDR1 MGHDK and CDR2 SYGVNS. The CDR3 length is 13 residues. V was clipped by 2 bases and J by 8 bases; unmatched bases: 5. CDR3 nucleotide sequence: TGTGCCAGCAGTGAACCCGCAGGGGGAGGCTACACCTTC. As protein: CASSEPAGGGYTF.

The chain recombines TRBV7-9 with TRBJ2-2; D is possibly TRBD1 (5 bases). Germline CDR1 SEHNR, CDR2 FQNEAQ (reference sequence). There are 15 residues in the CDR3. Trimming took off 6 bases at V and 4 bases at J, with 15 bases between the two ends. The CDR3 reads CASRRLTDFTGELFF. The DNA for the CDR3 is TGTGCCAGCAGGCGCTTGACAGATTTCACCGGGGAGCTGTTTTTT.

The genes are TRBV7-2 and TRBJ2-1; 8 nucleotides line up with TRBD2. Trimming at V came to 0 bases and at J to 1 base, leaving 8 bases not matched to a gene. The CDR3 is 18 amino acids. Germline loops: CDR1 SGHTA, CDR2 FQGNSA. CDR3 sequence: CASSLARSGSGSYNEQFF. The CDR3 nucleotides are TGTGCCAGCAGCTTAGCCCGGAGCGGGAGCGGGTCCTACAATGAGCAGTTCTTC.

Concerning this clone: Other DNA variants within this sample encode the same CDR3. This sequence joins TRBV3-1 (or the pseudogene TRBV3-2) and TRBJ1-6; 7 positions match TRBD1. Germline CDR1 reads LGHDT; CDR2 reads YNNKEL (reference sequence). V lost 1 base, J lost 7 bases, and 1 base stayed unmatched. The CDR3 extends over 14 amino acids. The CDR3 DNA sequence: TGTGCCAGCAGCCAAGGACAGGGAAATTCACCCCTCCACTTT. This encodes CASSQGQGNSPLHF.

The CDR3 DNA reads as TGCAGCGTTGCACCGGGACTCAACTATGGCTACACCTTC. Its translation is CSVAPGLNYGYTF. This chain connects TRBV29-1 to TRBJ1-2, with D possibly matching TRBD1 (5 bases). The CDR3 spans 13 residues. Germline V gives CDR1 SQVTM, CDR2 ANQGSEA. V shed 4 bases and J shed 2 bases, with 11 bases lying between them. The entire variable domain, with the rest obtained from reference TRBV29-1 and TRBJ1-2, is as follows: SAVISQKPSRDICQRGTSLTIQCQVDSQVTMMFWYRQQPGQSLTLIATANQGSEATYESGFVIDKFPISRPNLTFSTLTVSNMSPEDSSIYLCSVAPGLNYGYTFGSGTRLTVV.

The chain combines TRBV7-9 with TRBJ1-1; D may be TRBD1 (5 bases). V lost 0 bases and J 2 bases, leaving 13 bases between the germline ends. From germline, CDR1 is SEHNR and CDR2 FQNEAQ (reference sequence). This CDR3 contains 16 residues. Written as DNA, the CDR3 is TGTGCCAGCAGCTTAGCGGGGCAGGCCCCCAACACTGAAGCTTTCTTT. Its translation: CASSLAGQAPNTEAFF.

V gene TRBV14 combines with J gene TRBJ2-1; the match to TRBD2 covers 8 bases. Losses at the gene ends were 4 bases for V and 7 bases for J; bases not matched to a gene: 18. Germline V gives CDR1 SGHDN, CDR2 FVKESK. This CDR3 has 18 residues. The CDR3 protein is CASSLGQGFQRELNEQFF. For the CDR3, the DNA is TGTGCCAGCAGCCTAGGGCAAGGTTTCCAGCGGGAGTTGAATGAGCAGTTCTTC.

The CDR3 coding sequence is TGTGCCAGCCAACAATTGGAGACCCAGTACTTC. It translates to CASQQLETQYF. The chain couples TRBV6-5 to TRBJ2-5; D not certain. From germline, CDR1 is MNHEY and CDR2 SVGAGI. The CDR3 is made up of 11 amino acids. V lost 8 bases and J 5 bases, leaving 9 bases between the germline ends.

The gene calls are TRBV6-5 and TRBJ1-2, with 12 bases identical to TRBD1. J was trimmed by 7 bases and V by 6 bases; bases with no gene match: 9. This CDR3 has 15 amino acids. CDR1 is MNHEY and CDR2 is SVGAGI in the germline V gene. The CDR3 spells CASRPPGQGAGGYTF. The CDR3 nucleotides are TGTGCCAGCAGACCGCCGGGACAGGGGGCAGGTGGCTACACCTTC.

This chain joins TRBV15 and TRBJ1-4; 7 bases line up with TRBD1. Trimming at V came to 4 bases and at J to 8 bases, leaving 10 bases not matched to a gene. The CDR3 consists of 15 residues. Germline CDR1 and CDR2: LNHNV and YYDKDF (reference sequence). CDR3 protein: CATSTLEGAKEKLFF. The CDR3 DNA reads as TGTGCCACCAGCACCTTGGAGGGGGCAAAGGAAAAACTGTTTTTT. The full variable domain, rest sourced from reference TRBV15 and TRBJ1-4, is DAMVIQNPRYQVTQFGKPVTLSCSQTLNHNVMYWYQQKSSQAPKLLFHYYDKDFNNEADTPDNFQSRRPNTSFCFLDIRSPGLGDTAMYLCATSTLEGAKEKLFFGSGTQLSVL.